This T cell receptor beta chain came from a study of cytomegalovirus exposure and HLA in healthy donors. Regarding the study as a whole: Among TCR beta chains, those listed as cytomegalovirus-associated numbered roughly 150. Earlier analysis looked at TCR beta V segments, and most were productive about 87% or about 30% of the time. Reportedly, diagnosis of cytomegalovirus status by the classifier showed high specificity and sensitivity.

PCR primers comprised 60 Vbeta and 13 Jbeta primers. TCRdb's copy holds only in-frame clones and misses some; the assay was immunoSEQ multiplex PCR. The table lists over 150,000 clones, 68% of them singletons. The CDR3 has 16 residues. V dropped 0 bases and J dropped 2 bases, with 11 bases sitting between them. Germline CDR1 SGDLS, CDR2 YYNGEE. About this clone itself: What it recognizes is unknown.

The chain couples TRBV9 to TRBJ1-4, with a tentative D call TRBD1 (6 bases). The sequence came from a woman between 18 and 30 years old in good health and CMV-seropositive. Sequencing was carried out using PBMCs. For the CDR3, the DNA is TGTGCCAGCAGCGTAGGAGGGGGGGCCACTAATGAAAAACTGTTTTTT. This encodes CASSVGGGATNEKLFF.